This T cell receptor (beta chain) was observed in a study of blood T cells in healthy people across ages. Primed by a sample-barcoded 5' primer and a J-beta primer mix, a second PCR proceeded for about 6 to 12 cycles. TCRdb ran MiXCR on the 5' RACE reads and lists one entry per CDR3 protein. The sample lists 780,000 or so distinct CDR3 sequences; approximately 25% were seen once. V was pared by 5 bases and J by 4 bases, with 14 bases between. The germline V gene has CDR1 SNHLY and CDR2 FYNNEI. The length of the CDR3 is 14 residues. A further study also used this sample, focusing on T cells of mothers and their children. From that paper: Healthy Caucasian mothers, three in number, and their six children were the donors. Sequencing got over 9.5 million TCR beta CDR3 reads from each mother and several million from each child.

The rearrangement joins TRBV2 to TRBJ1-1; the D gene is possibly TRBD1 (6 bases). Sequencing was done on a sample of blood. The sequence was collected from a boy between 10 and 17 years old in good health. As DNA, the CDR3 is TGTGCCAGCAGTTTACAGGGAAGGGGCACTGAAGCTTTCTTT. This gives the protein CASSLQGRGTEAFF.